The clone carrying this TCR beta chain was counted between two and nine times. Antigen specificity is unknown. These data belong to a study of regulatory T cells in long-lasting Graves disease. Findings of the study overall: Reduced TCR diversity was observed in persistent Graves' patients versus newly diagnosed patients. Because few samples were included, accuracy may have been lower. Repertoires from persistent disease leaned toward TRBV28, TRBJ1-2 and TRBJ2-5.

This sample's time point: persistent/refractory GD, antithyroid drugs over 5 years with positive TRAb. PBMC-derived RNA was used for the TCR library. All patients originated from an endocrinology department located in Xi'an, China. Building the TCR beta libraries relied on iRepertoire HTBI primers, and CDR3 regions underwent Arm-PCR. In TCRdb, the multiplex PCR reads were re-called with MiXCR into one record per CDR3 protein. The data hold 700,000 or so distinct CDR3 sequences, with about 30% observed a single time. V lost 7 bases to trimming and J lost 4 bases, with 11 bases between them. From germline, CDR1 is MNHNS and CDR2 SASEGT. The CDR3 is 13 residues long.

Sequenced here: peripheral blood mononuclear cells (PBMCs), sampled when the disease was refractory, from a patient treated with antithyroid drugs. The TCR comes from a female donor with Graves disease. The rearrangement links TRBV6-1 to TRBJ1-5; D perhaps matches TRBD1 (5 bases). DNA for the CDR3: TGTGCCAGCACCCTTCAGGGAAATCAGCCCCAGCATTTT. Translating gives CASTLQGNQPQHF.